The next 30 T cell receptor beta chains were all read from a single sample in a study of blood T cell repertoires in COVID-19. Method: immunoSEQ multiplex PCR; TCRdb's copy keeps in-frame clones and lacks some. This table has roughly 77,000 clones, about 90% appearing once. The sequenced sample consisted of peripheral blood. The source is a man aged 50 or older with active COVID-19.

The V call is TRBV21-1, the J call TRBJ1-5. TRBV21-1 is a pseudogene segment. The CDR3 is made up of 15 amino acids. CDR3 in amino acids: CASSKCSHFHQPQHF. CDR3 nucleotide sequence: TGTGCCAGCAGCAAATGTTCCCACTTCCATCAGCCCCAGCATTTT.

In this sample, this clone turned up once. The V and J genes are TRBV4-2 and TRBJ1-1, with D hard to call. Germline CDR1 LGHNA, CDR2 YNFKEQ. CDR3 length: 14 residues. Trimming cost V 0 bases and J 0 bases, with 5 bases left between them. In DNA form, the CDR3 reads TGTGCCAGCAGCCAAGATCCAGTGAACACTGAAGCTTTCTTT. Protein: CASSQDPVNTEAFF.

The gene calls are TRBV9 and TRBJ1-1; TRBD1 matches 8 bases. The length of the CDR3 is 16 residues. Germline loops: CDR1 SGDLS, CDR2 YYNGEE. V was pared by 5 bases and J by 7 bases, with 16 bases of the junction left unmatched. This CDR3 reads CASSDSVRQGKIEAFF. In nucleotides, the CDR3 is TGTGCCAGCAGTGATAGTGTGCGACAGGGGAAAATTGAAGCTTTCTTT.

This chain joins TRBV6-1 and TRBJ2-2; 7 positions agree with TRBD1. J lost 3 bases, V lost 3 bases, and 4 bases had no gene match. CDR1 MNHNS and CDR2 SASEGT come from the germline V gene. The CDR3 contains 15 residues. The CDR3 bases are TGTGCCAGCAGTGATTTGGACAGGTACACCGGGGAGCTGTTTTTT. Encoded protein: CASSDLDRYTGELFF.

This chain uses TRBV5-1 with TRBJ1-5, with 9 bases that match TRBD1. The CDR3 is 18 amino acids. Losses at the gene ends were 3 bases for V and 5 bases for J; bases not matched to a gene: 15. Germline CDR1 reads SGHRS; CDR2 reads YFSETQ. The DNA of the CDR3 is TGCGCCAGCAGCTCAAGTAAACAGGGGGCTCAGATAGATCAGCCCCAGCATTTT. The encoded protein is CASSSSKQGAQIDQPQHF.

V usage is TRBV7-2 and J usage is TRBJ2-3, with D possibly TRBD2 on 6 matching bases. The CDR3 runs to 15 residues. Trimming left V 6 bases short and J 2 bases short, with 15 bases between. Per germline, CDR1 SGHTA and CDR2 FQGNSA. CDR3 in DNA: TGTGCCAGCAGGGGTGTGGGGGGATACACAGATACGCAGTATTTT. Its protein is CASRGVGGYTDTQYF.

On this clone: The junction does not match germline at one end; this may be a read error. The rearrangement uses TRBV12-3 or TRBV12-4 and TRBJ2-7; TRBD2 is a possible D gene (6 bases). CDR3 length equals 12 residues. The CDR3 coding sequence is TGTGCCAGCAGTTTGGGGGGATGGGATCTAGCCTTC. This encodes CASSLGGWDLAF.

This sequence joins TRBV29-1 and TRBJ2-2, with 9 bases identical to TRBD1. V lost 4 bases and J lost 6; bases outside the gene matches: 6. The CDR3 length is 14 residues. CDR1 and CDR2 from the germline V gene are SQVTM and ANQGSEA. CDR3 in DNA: TGCAGCGTTGGAGGGACAGGGTTAGCCGGGGAGCTGTTTTTT. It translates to CSVGGTGLAGELFF.

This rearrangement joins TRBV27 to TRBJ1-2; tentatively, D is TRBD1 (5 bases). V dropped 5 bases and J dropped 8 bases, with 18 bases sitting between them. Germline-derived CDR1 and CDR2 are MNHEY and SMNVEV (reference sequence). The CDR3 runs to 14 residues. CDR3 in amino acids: CASSVSRGARGYTF. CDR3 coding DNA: TGTGCCAGCAGTGTGTCAAGGGGCGCCAGGGGCTACACCTTC.

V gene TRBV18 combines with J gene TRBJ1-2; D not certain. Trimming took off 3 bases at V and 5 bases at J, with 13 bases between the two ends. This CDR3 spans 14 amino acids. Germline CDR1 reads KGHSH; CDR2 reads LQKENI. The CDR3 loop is CASSPSSEGYGYTF. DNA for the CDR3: TGTGCCAGCTCACCTTCCTCGGAGGGTTATGGCTACACCTTC. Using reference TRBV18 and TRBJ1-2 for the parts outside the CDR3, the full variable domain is NAGVMQNPRHLVRRRGQEARLRCSPMKGHSHVYWYRQLPEEGLKFMVYLQKENIIDESGMPKERFSAEFPKEGPSILRIQQVVRGDSAAYFCASSPSSEGYGYTFGSGTRLTVV.

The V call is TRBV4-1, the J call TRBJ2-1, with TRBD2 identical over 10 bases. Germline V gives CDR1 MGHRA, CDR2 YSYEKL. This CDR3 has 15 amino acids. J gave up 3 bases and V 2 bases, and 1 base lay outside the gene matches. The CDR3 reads CASSQLAGDYNEQFF. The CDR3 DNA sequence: TGCGCCAGCAGCCAACTAGCGGGAGACTACAATGAGCAGTTCTTC.

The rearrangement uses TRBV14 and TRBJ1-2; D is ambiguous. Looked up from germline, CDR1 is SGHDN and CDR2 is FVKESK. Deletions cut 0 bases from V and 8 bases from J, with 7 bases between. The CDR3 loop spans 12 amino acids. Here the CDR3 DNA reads TGTGCCAGCAGCCAAGATCTGAGAGGCTACACCTTC. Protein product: CASSQDLRGYTF.

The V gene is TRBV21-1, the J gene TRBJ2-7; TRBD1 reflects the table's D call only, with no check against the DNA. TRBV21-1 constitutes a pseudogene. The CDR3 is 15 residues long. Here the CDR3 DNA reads TGTGCCAGCAGCACCCGGACAGGGGGGACCTACGAGCAGTACTTC. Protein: CASSTRTGGTYEQYF.

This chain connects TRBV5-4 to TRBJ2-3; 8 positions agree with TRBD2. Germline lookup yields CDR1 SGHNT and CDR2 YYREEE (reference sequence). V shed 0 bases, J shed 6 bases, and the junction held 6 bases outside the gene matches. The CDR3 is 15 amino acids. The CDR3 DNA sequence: TGTGCCAGCAGCTTGGTTGGTCTAGCGGGTGATACGCAGTATTTT. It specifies CASSLVGLAGDTQYF.

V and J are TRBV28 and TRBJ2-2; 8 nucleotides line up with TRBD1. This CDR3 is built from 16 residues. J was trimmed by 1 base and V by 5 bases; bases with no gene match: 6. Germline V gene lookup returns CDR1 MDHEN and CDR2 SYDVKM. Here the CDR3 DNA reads TGTGCCAGCAGTAAAGGACAGGGAAAGAACACCGGGGAGCTGTTTTTT. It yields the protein CASSKGQGKNTGELFF.

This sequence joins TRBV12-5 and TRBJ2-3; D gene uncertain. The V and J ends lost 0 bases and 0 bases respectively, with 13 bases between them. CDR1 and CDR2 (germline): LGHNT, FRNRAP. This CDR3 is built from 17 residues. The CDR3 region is CASGLVPRRYSTDTQYF. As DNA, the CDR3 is TGTGCTAGTGGTTTGGTACCCCGCAGATATAGCACAGATACGCAGTATTTT.

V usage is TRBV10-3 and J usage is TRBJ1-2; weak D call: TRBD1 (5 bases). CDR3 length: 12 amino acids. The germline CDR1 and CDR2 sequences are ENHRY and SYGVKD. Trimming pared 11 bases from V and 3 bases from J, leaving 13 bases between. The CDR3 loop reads CAAAGGDYGYTF. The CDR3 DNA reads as TGTGCCGCCGCGGGGGGTGACTATGGCTACACCTTC.

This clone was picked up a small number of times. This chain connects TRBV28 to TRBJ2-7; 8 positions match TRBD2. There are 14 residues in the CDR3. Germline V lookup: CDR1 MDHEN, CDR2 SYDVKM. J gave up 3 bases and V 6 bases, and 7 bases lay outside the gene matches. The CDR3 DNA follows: TGTGCCAGCAGGACTAGCGTTAGAGTCTACGAGCAGTACTTC. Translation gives CASRTSVRVYEQYF.

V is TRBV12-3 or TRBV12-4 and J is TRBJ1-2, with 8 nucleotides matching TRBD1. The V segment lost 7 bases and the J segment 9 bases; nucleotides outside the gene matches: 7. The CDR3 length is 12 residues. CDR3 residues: CASTQGAGRYTF. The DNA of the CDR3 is TGTGCCAGCACCCAGGGGGCGGGTCGCTACACCTTC.

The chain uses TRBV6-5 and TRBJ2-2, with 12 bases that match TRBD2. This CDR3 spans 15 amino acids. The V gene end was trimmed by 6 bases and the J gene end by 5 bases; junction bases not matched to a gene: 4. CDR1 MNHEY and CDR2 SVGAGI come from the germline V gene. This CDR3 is CASSTTSGRTGELFF. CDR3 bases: TGTGCCAGCAGCACGACTAGCGGGAGAACCGGGGAGCTGTTTTTT.

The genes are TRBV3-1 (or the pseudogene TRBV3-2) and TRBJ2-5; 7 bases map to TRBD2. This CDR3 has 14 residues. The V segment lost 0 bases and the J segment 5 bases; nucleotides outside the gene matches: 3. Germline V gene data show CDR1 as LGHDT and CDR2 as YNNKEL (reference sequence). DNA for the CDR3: TGTGCCAGCAGCCAAGATATGCGGGAGGAGACCCAGTACTTC. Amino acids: CASSQDMREETQYF.

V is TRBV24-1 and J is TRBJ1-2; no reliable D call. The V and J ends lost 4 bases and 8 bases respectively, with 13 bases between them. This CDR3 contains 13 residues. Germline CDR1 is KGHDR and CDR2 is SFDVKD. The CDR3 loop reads CATSELEAGGYTF. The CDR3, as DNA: TGTGCCACCAGTGAGCTGGAGGCCGGGGGCTACACCTTC.

The CDR3 DNA reads TGTGCCAGCAGTAGAGAAACGAGTGGCTACAATGAGCAGTTCTTC. Its protein product is CASSRETSGYNEQFF. The chain is built from TRBV6-4 and TRBJ2-1; D is uncertain. Germline loops: CDR1 MRHNA, CDR2 SNTAGT. The CDR3 contains 15 residues. V lost 5 bases and J 3 bases, leaving 14 bases between the germline ends.

The CDR3 spells CASSGQTNTEAFF. CDR3 bases: TGTGCCAGCAGTGGACAGACCAACACTGAAGCTTTCTTT. V gene TRBV12-3 or TRBV12-4 combines with J gene TRBJ1-1, with D perhaps TRBD1 (6 bases). The ends were cut back, 5 bases at V and 2 bases at J, with 9 bases in the middle. This CDR3 is built from 13 residues.

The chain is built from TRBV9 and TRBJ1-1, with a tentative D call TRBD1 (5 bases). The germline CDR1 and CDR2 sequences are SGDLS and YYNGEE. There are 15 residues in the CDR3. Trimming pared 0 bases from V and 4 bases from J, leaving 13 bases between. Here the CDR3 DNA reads TGTGCCAGCAGCGTAGAGGGGAGGGGTGGCACTGAAGCTTTCTTT. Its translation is CASSVEGRGGTEAFF.

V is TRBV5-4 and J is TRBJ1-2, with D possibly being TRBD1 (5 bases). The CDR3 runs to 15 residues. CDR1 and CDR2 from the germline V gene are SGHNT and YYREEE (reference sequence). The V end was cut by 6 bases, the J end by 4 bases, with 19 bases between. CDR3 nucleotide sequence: TGTGCCAGCACCCGGGAGAGGGGTCCGAGCTATGGCTACACCTTC. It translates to CASTRERGPSYGYTF.

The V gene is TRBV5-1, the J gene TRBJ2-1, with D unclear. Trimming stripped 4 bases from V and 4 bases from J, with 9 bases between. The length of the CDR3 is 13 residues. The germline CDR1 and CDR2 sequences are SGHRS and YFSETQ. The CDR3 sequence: CASSPGSYNEQFF. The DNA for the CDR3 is TGCGCCAGCAGCCCTGGCTCTTACAATGAGCAGTTCTTC.

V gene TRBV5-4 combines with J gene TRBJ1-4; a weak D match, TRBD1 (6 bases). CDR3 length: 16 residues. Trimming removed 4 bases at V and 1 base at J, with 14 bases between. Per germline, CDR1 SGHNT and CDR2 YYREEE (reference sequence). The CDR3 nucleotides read TGTGCCAGCAGCCCGGGACATAGAGGAACTAATGAAAAACTGTTTTTT. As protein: CASSPGHRGTNEKLFF.

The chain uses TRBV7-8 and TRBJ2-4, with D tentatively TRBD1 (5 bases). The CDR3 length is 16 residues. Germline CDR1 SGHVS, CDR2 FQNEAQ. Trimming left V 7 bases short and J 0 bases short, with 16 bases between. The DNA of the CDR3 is TGTGCCAGCACCCCCGGACAATACATAGCCAAAAACATTCAGTACTTC. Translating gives CASTPGQYIAKNIQYF.

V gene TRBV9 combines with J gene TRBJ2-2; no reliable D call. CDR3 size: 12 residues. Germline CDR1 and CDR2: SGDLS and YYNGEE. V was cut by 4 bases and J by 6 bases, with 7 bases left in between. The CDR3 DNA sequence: TGTGCCAGCAGCTCAAGAGCCGGGGAGCTGTTTTTT. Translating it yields CASSSRAGELFF.